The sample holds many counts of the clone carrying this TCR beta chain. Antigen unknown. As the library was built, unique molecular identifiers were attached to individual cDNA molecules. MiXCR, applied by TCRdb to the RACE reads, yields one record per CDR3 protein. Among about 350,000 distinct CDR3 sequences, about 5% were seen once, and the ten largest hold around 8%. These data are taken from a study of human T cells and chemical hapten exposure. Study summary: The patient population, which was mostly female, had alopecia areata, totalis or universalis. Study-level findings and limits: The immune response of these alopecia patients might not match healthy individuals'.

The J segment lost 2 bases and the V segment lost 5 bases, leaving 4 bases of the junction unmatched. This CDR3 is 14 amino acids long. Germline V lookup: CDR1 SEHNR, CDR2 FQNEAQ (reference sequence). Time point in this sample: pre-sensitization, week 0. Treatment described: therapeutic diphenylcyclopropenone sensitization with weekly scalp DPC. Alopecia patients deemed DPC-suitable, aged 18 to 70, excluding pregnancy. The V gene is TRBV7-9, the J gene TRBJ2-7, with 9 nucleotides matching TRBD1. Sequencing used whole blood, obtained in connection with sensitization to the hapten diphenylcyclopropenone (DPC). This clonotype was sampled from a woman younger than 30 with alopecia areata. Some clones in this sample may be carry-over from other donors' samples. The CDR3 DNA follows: TGTGCCAGCAGCCCTGGGACAGGGCCCTACGAGCAGTACTTC. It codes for CASSPGTGPYEQYF.